A single sample is the source of the 28 T cell receptor beta chains below, sequenced in a study of T cell responses to AZD1222 COVID-19 vaccine. The data were produced by immunoSEQ multiplex PCR, yet TCRdb's version contains in-frame clones alone and is incomplete. Of 95,000 to 150,000 clones detected, around 92% appear once; the ten largest clones hold around 8.2%. The sequences come from peripheral blood, collected 28 days after the second AZD1222 dose. The receptors originated from an adult who received the AZD1222 COVID-19 vaccine.

V gene TRBV3-1 (or the pseudogene TRBV3-2) combines with J gene TRBJ2-3; 9 bases fit TRBD2. CDR1 LGHDT and CDR2 YNNKEL come from the germline V gene (reference sequence). V was clipped by 0 bases and J by 0 bases; unmatched bases: 10. The CDR3 is 19 residues long. CDR3 region: CASSQDLAGDTASTDTQYF. CDR3 in DNA: TGTGCCAGCAGCCAAGATTTAGCGGGAGATACCGCTAGCACAGATACGCAGTATTTT.

This rearrangement joins TRBV5-1 to TRBJ1-3; 7 bases line up with TRBD1. CDR3 size: 19 residues. Germline-derived CDR1 and CDR2 are SGHRS and YFSETQ. V dropped 3 bases and J dropped 0; count of bases not matched to a gene: 15. CDR3 in amino acids: CASSSKRDREKPSGNTIYF. As DNA, the CDR3 is TGCGCCAGCAGCTCCAAACGAGACAGGGAAAAGCCCTCTGGAAACACCATATATTTT.

The V gene is TRBV10-3, the J gene TRBJ1-2; D not resolved. The germline CDR1 and CDR2 sequences are ENHRY and SYGVKD. V lost 3 bases and J lost 4, with 6 bases in between. The CDR3 has 12 residues. The CDR3: CAISEGPYGYTF. The CDR3 nucleotides read TGTGCCATCAGTGAAGGCCCCTATGGCTACACCTTC.

This chain joins TRBV5-1 and TRBJ2-1; 7 bases are a match to TRBD1. V shed 2 bases and J 3 bases; nucleotides not matched to a gene: 5. Germline lookup yields CDR1 SGHRS and CDR2 YFSETQ. This CDR3 region has 15 residues. Here the CDR3 reads CASSLTGADYNEQFF. CDR3 DNA sequence: TGCGCCAGCAGCTTAACAGGGGCGGACTACAATGAGCAGTTCTTC.

The V and J genes are TRBV2 and TRBJ2-3; no clear D. V lost 7 bases and J 4 bases, leaving 15 bases between the germline ends. The germline V gene encodes CDR1 SNHLY and CDR2 FYNNEI. The CDR3 has 14 residues. The CDR3 region has the DNA TGTGCCAGCAAATCGATTACGGTGTCAGATACGCAGTATTTT. This gives the protein CASKSITVSDTQYF.

This chain joins TRBV15 and TRBJ2-2, with a possible D match to TRBD2 (6 bases). V lost 11 bases to trimming and J lost 7 bases, with 17 bases between them. Germline V lookup: CDR1 LNHNV, CDR2 YYDKDF (reference sequence). This CDR3 has 13 residues. The CDR3 is CASSAGLVGELFF. CDR3 DNA sequence: TGTGCCTCTTCCGCGGGATTGGTCGGGGAGCTGTTTTTT.

About this clone: The same CDR3 is also encoded by other DNA sequences in this sample. The V and J genes are TRBV24-1 and TRBJ1-2; the D is unclear. Germline V gene sequence: CDR1 KGHDR, CDR2 SFDVKD. The CDR3 loop spans 13 amino acids. The V end lost 4 bases, the J end lost 2 bases, and 7 bases lay between the germline ends. The CDR3 spells CATSEGQNYGYTF. The CDR3 DNA sequence: TGTGCCACCAGTGAAGGGCAGAACTATGGCTACACCTTC.

The chain is built from TRBV24-1 and TRBJ1-3; D unresolved. V lost 4 bases, J lost 7 bases, and 10 bases lay in between. Germline CDR1 KGHDR, CDR2 SFDVKD. This CDR3 region has 13 residues. The CDR3 nucleotides are TGTGCCACCAGTGACGGCCTCGGGAACACCATATATTTT. Translation gives CATSDGLGNTIYF.

In its sample, this clone was seen once. V gene TRBV28 combines with J gene TRBJ2-5; D remains ambiguous. Germline V gene sequence: CDR1 MDHEN, CDR2 SYDVKM. Trimming left V 2 bases short and J 3 bases short, with 10 bases between. This CDR3 contains 14 residues. The CDR3 region has the DNA TGTGCCAGCAGTTTACTGTCCGGAGAAGAGACCCAGTACTTC. This sequence encodes CASSLLSGEETQYF. Together with reference TRBV28 and TRBJ2-5, the CDR3 gives the full variable domain: DVKVTQSSRYLVKRTGEKVFLECVQDMDHENMFWYRQDPGLGLRLIYFSYDVKMKEKGDIPEGYSVSREKKERFSLILESASTNQTSMYLCASSLLSGEETQYFGPGTRLLVL.

The V and J genes are TRBV19 and TRBJ2-7; D call uncertain. Germline-derived CDR1 and CDR2 are LNHDA and SQIVND (reference sequence). Trimming left V 1 base short and J 6 bases short, with 10 bases between. The CDR3 length is 13 residues. The CDR3 sequence: CASSIGYESEQYF. DNA of the CDR3: TGTGCCAGTAGTATAGGCTACGAATCCGAGCAGTACTTC.

The chain couples TRBV5-5 to TRBJ2-1; no definite D call. The germline V gene has CDR1 SGHKS and CDR2 YYEKEE (reference sequence). Trimming cost V 4 bases and J 4 bases, with 6 bases left between them. The length of the CDR3 is 12 residues. This CDR3 is CASSPLYNEQFF. DNA of the CDR3: TGTGCCAGCAGCCCGCTTTACAATGAGCAGTTCTTC. The variable domain in full, with the rest retrieved from reference TRBV5-5 and TRBJ2-1, is DAGVTQSPTHLIKTRGQQVTLRCSPISGHKSVSWYQQVLGQGPQFIFQYYEKEERGRGNFPDRFSARQFPNYSSELNVNALLLGDSALYLCASSPLYNEQFFGPGTRLTVL.

The rearrangement joins TRBV7-2 to TRBJ1-3; the D gene is possibly TRBD1 (5 bases). This CDR3 is 17 amino acids long. The germline V gene encodes CDR1 SGHTA and CDR2 FQGNSA. Trimming removed 3 bases from V and 2 bases from J, with 17 bases in between. The CDR3 DNA sequence: TGTGCCAGCAGCTTGTTGCCGCTGACGGGACCTGGAAACACCATATATTTT. Its protein is CASSLLPLTGPGNTIYF.

This clone has a single count. CDR3 amino acids: CASSTAVSGYTF. The CDR3, as DNA: TGTGCCAGTAGTACCGCAGTGTCCGGCTACACCTTC. The chain links TRBV19 to TRBJ1-2; D is unclear. The V end was cut by 4 bases, the J end by 8 bases, with 11 bases between. This CDR3 has 12 residues. Germline V gives CDR1 LNHDA, CDR2 SQIVND (reference sequence). Full variable domain (remainder filled in from reference TRBV19 and TRBJ1-2): DGGITQSPKYLFRKEGQNVTLSCEQNLNHDAMYWYRQDPGQGLRLIYYSQIVNDFQKGDIAEGYSVSREKKESFPLTVTSAQKNPTAFYLCASSTAVSGYTFGSGTRLTVV.

V and J are TRBV19 and TRBJ1-1; TRBD1 agrees at 8 bases. The CDR3 extends over 17 amino acids. Germline V gene lookup returns CDR1 LNHDA and CDR2 SQIVND (reference sequence). Trimming at V came to 8 bases and at J to 3 bases, leaving 17 bases not matched to a gene. In DNA, the CDR3 is TGTGCCAGTCGTTGGACAGGGACAGTCTTGGTGGACACTGAAGCTTTCTTT. This translates into CASRWTGTVLVDTEAFF. Full variable domain (missing parts from reference TRBV19 and TRBJ1-1): DGGITQSPKYLFRKEGQNVTLSCEQNLNHDAMYWYRQDPGQGLRLIYYSQIVNDFQKGDIAEGYSVSREKKESFPLTVTSAQKNPTAFYLCASRWTGTVLVDTEAFFGQGTRLTVV.

The J gene is TRBJ2-7, the V gene TRBV28; unclear D gene. In germline, CDR1 is MDHEN, CDR2 SYDVKM. V was clipped by 4 bases and J by 5 bases, with 15 bases between them. This CDR3 has 14 residues. The CDR3 region is CASSSFRAPNEQYF. In nucleotides, the CDR3 is TGTGCCAGCAGTTCCTTCCGGGCCCCAAACGAGCAGTACTTC.

The V and J genes are TRBV6-1 and TRBJ1-5; D perhaps matches TRBD1 (5 bases). CDR1 and CDR2 from the germline V gene are MNHNS and SASEGT. The ends were cut back, 2 bases at V and 2 bases at J, with 10 bases in the middle. This CDR3 is 15 amino acids long. CDR3 nucleotide sequence: TGTGCCAGCAGTGAACTCAGGGACGGCAATCAGCCCCAGCATTTT. Its protein product is CASSELRDGNQPQHF.

The chain couples TRBV5-1 to TRBJ1-5; the D is unclear. Germline assignment: CDR1 SGHRS and CDR2 YFSETQ. The ends were cut back, 4 bases at V and 4 bases at J, with 18 bases in the middle. The CDR3 is 16 amino acids. CDR3 nucleotides: TGCGCCAGCAGCCCCGGCATCGGAGGGCGAAATCAGCCCCAGCATTTT. Translation: CASSPGIGGRNQPQHF.

The gene calls are TRBV25-1 and TRBJ1-5, with TRBD1 identical over 7 bases. V trimming: 8 bases; J trimming: 4 bases; junction bases outside the gene matches: 11. Germline V lookup: CDR1 MGHDK, CDR2 SYGVNS. The CDR3 spans 15 residues. The CDR3 bases are TGTGCCAGCGTAATAAGTTCAGGGGGTAATCAGCCCCAGCATTTT. Translated, it gives CASVISSGGNQPQHF.

This chain connects TRBV12-5 to TRBJ1-6, with 9 bases lining up with TRBD1. Looked up from germline, CDR1 is LGHNT and CDR2 is FRNRAP. The CDR3 runs to 16 residues. V gave up 4 bases and J gave up 10 bases; unmatched junction bases: 11. CDR3 sequence reads: CASGWGQGLVESPLHF. CDR3 in DNA: TGTGCTAGTGGTTGGGGACAGGGCTTGGTGGAATCACCCCTCCACTTT.

This clone has just one count. The genes are TRBV18 and TRBJ2-5, with TRBD1 as a possible D gene (6 bases). V was pared by 3 bases and J by 5 bases, with 19 bases between. CDR1 and CDR2 from the germline V gene are KGHSH and LQKENI. This CDR3 has 16 amino acids. CDR3 DNA sequence: TGTGCCAGCTCACCGTCGTCACAGGGCACGGGGGAGACCCAGTACTTC. Its translation is CASSPSSQGTGETQYF.

V gene TRBV19 combines with J gene TRBJ2-1; 9 bases match TRBD1. Germline CDR1 LNHDA, CDR2 SQIVND (reference sequence). V shed 2 bases and J 6 bases; nucleotides not matched to a gene: 5. The CDR3 sequence is 15 residues long. CDR3 region: CASSIPGQGFNEQFF. DNA for the CDR3: TGTGCCAGTAGTATACCGGGACAGGGTTTCAATGAGCAGTTCTTC.

V and J are TRBV6-5 and TRBJ1-1, with D perhaps matching TRBD1 (5 bases). V was clipped by 6 bases and J by 1 base, with 12 bases between them. Looked up from germline, CDR1 is MNHEY and CDR2 is SVGAGI. The CDR3 covers 14 residues. Here the CDR3 reads CASRTRGANTEAFF. In DNA, the CDR3 is TGTGCCAGCAGAACAAGAGGGGCGAACACTGAAGCTTTCTTT.

The V and J genes are TRBV20-1 and TRBJ1-6; unclear D gene. The CDR3 runs 14 residues. Germline assignment: CDR1 DFQATT and CDR2 SNEGSKA (reference sequence). Trimming removed 3 bases at V and 8 bases at J, with 14 bases between. The CDR3 here is CSASVHPPDSPLHF. DNA of the CDR3: TGCAGTGCTAGTGTTCATCCACCGGATTCACCCCTCCACTTT.

The chain employs TRBV11-3 and TRBJ2-7; TRBD1 agrees at 9 bases. Germline CDR1 is SGHNT and CDR2 is YENEEA. J was trimmed by 6 bases and V by 5 bases; bases with no gene match: 2. The CDR3 has 12 residues. The CDR3 nucleotides read TGTGCCAGCAGCAGACAGGGGGGCGAGCAGTACTTC. This gives the protein CASSRQGGEQYF.

The chain couples TRBV2 to TRBJ1-4, with D maybe TRBD1 (6 bases). CDR3 size: 15 residues. Germline V gives CDR1 SNHLY, CDR2 FYNNEI. Between the trimmed V and J ends, which lost 4 bases and 4 bases, there was a span of 13 bases. The CDR3 protein is CASSAGRTDNEKLFF. Written as DNA, the CDR3 is TGTGCCAGCAGTGCCGGTAGGACAGATAATGAAAAACTGTTTTTT.

The chain couples TRBV27 to TRBJ2-6; D gene unclear. Germline loops: CDR1 MNHEY, CDR2 SMNVEV (reference sequence). CDR3 size: 16 residues. V lost 4 bases to trimming and J lost 0 bases, with 10 bases between them. DNA for the CDR3: TGTGCCAGCAGTTCCAACCGCCCCTCTGGGGCCAACGTCCTGACTTTC. Its protein product is CASSSNRPSGANVLTF.

This sequence joins TRBV7-9 and TRBJ1-2, with D perhaps TRBD1 (5 bases). Germline CDR1 is SEHNR and CDR2 is FQNEAQ (reference sequence). CDR3 length equals 14 residues. V dropped 5 bases and J dropped 2 bases, with 12 bases sitting between them. The CDR3 nucleotides are TGTGCCAGCAGCCAAGGGACGGAAAACTATGGCTACACCTTC. This encodes CASSQGTENYGYTF.

The chain couples TRBV5-6 to TRBJ2-1, with D perhaps TRBD2 (6 bases). Germline CDR1 reads SGHDT; CDR2 reads YYEEEE. V was cut by 1 base and J by 3 bases, with 14 bases left in between. The CDR3 loop spans 16 amino acids. CDR3 protein: CASSLTGETGYNEQFF. CDR3 sequence (DNA): TGTGCCAGCAGCTTGACGGGGGAAACAGGCTACAATGAGCAGTTCTTC.